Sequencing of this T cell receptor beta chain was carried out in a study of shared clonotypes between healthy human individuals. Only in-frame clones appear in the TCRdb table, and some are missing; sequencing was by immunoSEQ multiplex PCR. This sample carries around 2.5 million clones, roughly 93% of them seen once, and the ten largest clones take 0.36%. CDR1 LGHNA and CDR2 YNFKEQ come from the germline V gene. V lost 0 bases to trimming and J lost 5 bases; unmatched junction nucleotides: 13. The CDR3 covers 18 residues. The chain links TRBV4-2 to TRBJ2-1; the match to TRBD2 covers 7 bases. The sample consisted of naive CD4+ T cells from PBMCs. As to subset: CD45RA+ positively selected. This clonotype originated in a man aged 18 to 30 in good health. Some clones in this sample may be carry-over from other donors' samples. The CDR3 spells CASSQDRGGGRANNEQFF. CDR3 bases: TGTGCCAGCAGCCAAGATCGTGGAGGCGGGAGAGCTAACAATGAGCAGTTCTTC.